This is a list of T cell receptor beta chains from one sample in a study of CD8+CD57+ T cells in acquired aplastic anemia. TCRdb re-called the reads through MiXCR, storing one row per CDR3 protein. This sample yields hundreds of thousands of distinct CDR3 sequences, of which 40% to 60% are seen a single time; 15% to 20% belongs to the top ten. The sample was sorted CD4+, CD8+, or CD8+CD57+ T cells (not recorded which) from PBMCs. Every receptor here comes from a human donor with aplastic anemia. Each CDR3 is given with its conserved first and last residue. Fields, in order: V gene, J gene, CDR3 protein.

v_call: TRBV10-3; j_call: TRBJ2-7; cdr3_aa: CAISEDRNKYEQYF
v_call: TRBV11-2; j_call: TRBJ2-3; cdr3_aa: CASSSPGTSTDTQYF
v_call: TRBV2; j_call: TRBJ1-4; cdr3_aa: CATTGLGQTNEKLFF
v_call: TRBV19; j_call: TRBJ1-3; cdr3_aa: CASSILDSRFSGNTIYF
v_call: TRBV10-3; j_call: TRBJ2-7; cdr3_aa: CAISEGQGVDEQYF
v_call: TRBV10-3; j_call: TRBJ2-5; cdr3_aa: CAIGTEQETQYF
v_call: TRBV15; j_call: TRBJ1-6; cdr3_aa: CATSRGGQGTPLHF
v_call: TRBV9; j_call: TRBJ1-5; cdr3_aa: CASSQVQGQGALKHF
v_call: TRBV7-9; j_call: TRBJ2-7; cdr3_aa: CASSFDRDEQYF
v_call: TRBV11-2; j_call: TRBJ2-1; cdr3_aa: CASSLPGGAYNEQFF